Included here is one T cell receptor beta chain sequence, with context. Its antigen is not known. The data were obtained in a study of cytomegalovirus exposure and HLA in healthy donors. Study outcomes and limitations: Accurate prediction of most subjects' HLA-A and HLA-B alleles from TCR beta sequences was reported.

The PCR made use of 60 Vbeta and 13 Jbeta primers. Original analysis: Roughly 10 million shared chains were among the 60 million to 80 million unique TCR beta chains that a later analysis counted. Produced via immunoSEQ multiplex PCR; TCRdb's table is partial and in-frame only. V and J calls and clone size are copied from that table; D and trimming were computed from the DNA. The sample holds around 200,000 clones, roughly 85% seen once. This CDR3 contains 18 residues. Germline CDR1 KGHSH, CDR2 LQKENI. V trimming: 5 bases; J trimming: 3 bases; junction bases outside the gene matches: 12. There were likely unrecorded immune exposures, though donors were nominally healthy when sampled.

This TCR derives from a woman between 45 and 60 years old in good health and CMV-seronegative. The rearrangement uses TRBV18 and TRBJ2-7, with 14 bases that match TRBD2. The sample was PBMCs. This CDR3 is CASSAGTSGSLGIYEQYF. CDR3 coding DNA: TGTGCCAGCTCAGCCGGGACTAGCGGGAGCTTGGGGATCTACGAGCAGTACTTC. Full variable domain (outside the CDR3, taken from reference TRBV18 and TRBJ2-7): NAGVMQNPRHLVRRRGQEARLRCSPMKGHSHVYWYRQLPEEGLKFMVYLQKENIIDESGMPKERFSAEFPKEGPSILRIQQVVRGDSAAYFCASSAGTSGSLGIYEQYFGPGTRLTVT.